This T cell receptor (beta chain) is from a study of CD4 T cells in relation to SARS-CoV-2 and coronaviruses. In the study overall: Median patient age was approximately 38 years, spanning 21 to 72 years.

Points on this clone: What it recognizes is unknown.

Trimming removed 7 bases from V and 0 bases from J; junction bases left unmatched: 7. The germline gives CDR1 SQVTM, CDR2 ANQGSEA. The CDR3 spans 15 residues. Study-wide points: In around 67% of donors, memory CD4+ clonotypes crossrecognized SARS-CoV-2 and at least one common cold coronavirus spike.

Clones were read by immunoSEQ multiplex PCR, and TCRdb kept only the in-frame ones, dropping some. In the table there are around 54,000 clones, just over 90% of which are singletons. Cryopreserved PBMCs were CD4-enriched, then split into naive and memory cells. The source material was naive CD4+ T cells from PBMCs. Sample subset: naive CD4+ T cells isolated by negative enrichment. This TCR derives from an adult with COVID-19. The chain carries TRBV29-1 and TRBJ2-2; 8 positions match TRBD1. CDR3 sequence (DNA): TGCAGCGCCTTCGGACAGGGAGCGAACACCGGGGAGCTGTTTTTT. This codes for CSAFGQGANTGELFF.